What follows are 9 T cell receptor beta chains derived from one specimen sequenced in a study of blood T cell repertoires in COVID-19. Method: immunoSEQ multiplex PCR; TCRdb's copy keeps in-frame clones and lacks some. The sample has approximately 250,000 clones, roughly 80% seen once. Input material: peripheral blood. The receptors were sampled from a woman in her sixties or seventies with active or convalescent COVID-19.

The chain uses TRBV5-4 and TRBJ1-2; TRBD1 might be the D (5 bases). Germline values: CDR1 SGHNT, CDR2 YYREEE (reference sequence). Deletions cut 3 bases from V and 3 bases from J, with 18 bases between. This CDR3 has 16 amino acids. The CDR3: CASSSQRGGIDYGYTF. The CDR3 nucleotides read TGTGCCAGCAGCTCTCAACGGGGGGGTATAGACTATGGCTACACCTTC.

The V gene is TRBV11-3, the J gene TRBJ2-1; D possibly corresponds to TRBD1 (5 bases). The germline CDR1 and CDR2 sequences are SGHNT and YENEEA. V was clipped by 2 bases and J by 6 bases, with 14 bases between them. CDR3 length equals 15 residues. The CDR3 sequence: CASSLIRGNPNEQFF. The CDR3 nucleotides are TGTGCCAGCAGCTTAATAAGGGGTAATCCCAATGAGCAGTTCTTC. Supplemented by reference TRBV11-3 and TRBJ2-1, the full variable domain reads EAGVVQSPRYKIIEKKQPVAFWCNPISGHNTLYWYLQNLGQGPELLIRYENEEAVDDSQLPKDRFSAERLKGVDSTLKIQPAELGDSAVYLCASSLIRGNPNEQFFGPGTRLTVL.

The rearrangement links TRBV15 to TRBJ1-1; 7 bases line up with TRBD1. CDR1 is LNHNV, CDR2 YYDKDF, per germline (reference sequence). The CDR3 has 18 amino acids. Germline trimming cut 3 bases from V and 0 bases from J; bases unmatched to any gene: 13. The DNA of the CDR3 is TGTGCCACCAGCAGGTCCTTCTTGGCAGGGGGAGTGAACACTGAAGCTTTCTTT. This translates into CATSRSFLAGGVNTEAFF.

The chain combines TRBV18 with TRBJ1-3, with TRBD1 identical over 10 bases. The J segment lost 3 bases and the V segment lost 6 bases, leaving 11 bases of the junction unmatched. This CDR3 spans 17 amino acids. The germline gives CDR1 KGHSH, CDR2 LQKENI. CDR3 nucleotide sequence: TGTGCCAGCTCTCCGGGGACAGGGGCACCGGGTGGAAACACCATATATTTT. It codes for CASSPGTGAPGGNTIYF. Complete variable domain (other parts from reference TRBV18 and TRBJ1-3): NAGVMQNPRHLVRRRGQEARLRCSPMKGHSHVYWYRQLPEEGLKFMVYLQKENIIDESGMPKERFSAEFPKEGPSILRIQQVVRGDSAAYFCASSPGTGAPGGNTIYFGEGSWLTVV.

A remark on this clone: A much larger clone is a single base away; this may be a read error. The chain has TRBV2 and TRBJ1-6; 10 positions match TRBD1. Germline V gives CDR1 SNHLY, CDR2 FYNNEI. V was pared by 6 bases and J by 9 bases, with 5 bases of the junction left unmatched. This CDR3 spans 14 amino acids. The CDR3 DNA reads TGTGCCAGCAGCGTGGACAGGGGGTTTTCACCCCTCCACTTT. Translation gives CASSVDRGFSPLHF.

This rearrangement joins TRBV29-1 to TRBJ2-7; 9 bases map to TRBD2. V lost 7 bases and J lost 1; bases outside the gene matches: 5. This CDR3 has 13 amino acids. Germline values: CDR1 SQVTM, CDR2 ANQGSEA. This CDR3 reads CSGSRGGSYEQYF. Written as DNA, the CDR3 is TGCAGCGGGTCGCGGGGGGGGTCCTACGAGCAGTACTTC.

This clone was counted once. The chain uses TRBV10-3 and TRBJ1-2; no definite D call. Germline V lookup: CDR1 ENHRY, CDR2 SYGVKD. V lost 0 bases, J lost 4 bases, and 15 bases lay in between. The CDR3 runs 16 residues. The CDR3 loop reads CAISESSQAPSYGYTF. The DNA for the CDR3 is TGTGCCATCAGTGAGTCGAGCCAGGCTCCCTCCTATGGCTACACCTTC.

The V call is TRBV6-2 or TRBV6-3, the J call TRBJ2-3, with TRBD2 matching 12 bases. V gave up 6 bases and J gave up 0 bases; unmatched junction bases: 4. This CDR3 has 16 amino acids. Germline-derived CDR1 and CDR2 are MNHEY and SVGEGT. CDR3 region: CASSRGLAGSTDTQYF. The CDR3 bases are TGTGCCAGCAGCCGAGGACTAGCGGGGAGCACAGATACGCAGTATTTT.

The gene calls are TRBV3-1 (or the pseudogene TRBV3-2) and TRBJ1-5; D uncertain. The length of the CDR3 is 12 residues. V dropped 3 bases and J dropped 5 bases, with 5 bases sitting between them. Germline-derived CDR1 and CDR2 are LGHDT and YNNKEL (reference sequence). The CDR3 here is CASSQADQPQHF. The CDR3 coding sequence is TGTGCCAGCAGCCAGGCGGATCAGCCCCAGCATTTT.